Sequencing of this T cell receptor (beta chain) was carried out in a study of blood T cell repertoires in COVID-19. Some clones are missing from TCRdb's copy, which holds only in-frame ones; the method was immunoSEQ multiplex PCR. This sample has 310,000 or so clones; around nine tenths occur once, and the top ten carry 1%. The germline CDR1 and CDR2 sequences are GTSNPN and SVGIG (reference sequence). Deletions cut 2 bases from V and 1 base from J, with 9 bases between. The length of the CDR3 is 14 residues. This TCR was sampled from a man aged 50-60 years with active or convalescent COVID-19. The specimen sequenced was peripheral blood. The chain combines TRBV30 with TRBJ1-5; D gene uncertain. Here the CDR3 reads CAWSTSVSNQPQHF. CDR3 DNA: TGTGCCTGGAGTACTTCGGTAAGCAATCAGCCCCAGCATTTT. Combining the CDR3 with reference TRBV30 and TRBJ1-5 gives the whole variable domain SQTIHQWPATLVQPVGSPLSLECTVEGTSNPNLYWYRQAAGRGLQLLFYSVGIGQISSEVPQNLSASRPQDRQFILSSKKLLLSDSGFYLCAWSTSVSNQPQHFGDGTRLSIL.